This T cell receptor (beta chain) was obtained from a study of early T cells in non-severe SARS-CoV-2 infection. Notes on the study in general: The study's VDJdb matching favored anti-spike CD8 responses and missed private and CD4 specificities.

The trim removed 7 bases at V and 6 bases at J, leaving 9 bases unmatched. Germline-derived CDR1 and CDR2 are SQVTM and ANQGSEA. CDR3 length: 13 amino acids. This clonotype was detected many times. The antigen remains undetermined. Each cDNA molecule carried a unique molecular identifier. TCRdb reprocessed the 5' RACE reads with MiXCR, giving one entry per CDR3 protein. The data show 35,000 to 50,000 distinct CDR3 sequences, 5.5% seen once. Sequences were derived from whole blood, sampled at baseline. V is TRBV29-1 and J is TRBJ1-5; TRBD1 agrees at 7 bases. This sequence originates from an adult who was a healthcare worker with PCR-confirmed SARS-CoV-2 infection or an uninfected control (not recorded which). The CDR3 spells CSAGTATGQPQHF. CDR3 in DNA: TGCAGCGCCGGGACAGCTACAGGTCAGCCCCAGCATTTT.